A single sample gave rise to the 25 T cell receptor beta chains below, sequenced in a study of blood T cells in healthy people across ages. PCR was performed a second time for 7 to 11 cycles using a sample-barcoded 5' primer and a J-beta primer mix. TCRdb passed the 5' RACE reads through MiXCR, listing each CDR3 protein once. Found here are about 800,000 distinct CDR3 sequences, nearly 60% of them singletons; the top ten hold over 20%. Input material: blood. The receptors shown here come from a man aged 25-45 years in good health.

This clonotype was picked up a small number of times. The chain recombines TRBV20-1 with TRBJ2-7, with TRBD2 as a possible D gene (7 bases). V was pared by 4 bases and J by 2 bases, with 18 bases between. The CDR3 totals 15 residues. Looked up from germline, CDR1 is DFQATT and CDR2 is SNEGSKA (reference sequence). The CDR3, as DNA: TGCAGTGCTATCGGCGGGGGCAGGATTACCTACGAGCAGTACTTC. Encoded protein: CSAIGGGRITYEQYF.

The V and J genes are TRBV20-1 and TRBJ2-1, with D hard to call. Germline CDR1 is DFQATT and CDR2 is SNEGSKA (reference sequence). The CDR3 has 13 amino acids. The V and J ends lost 6 bases and 2 bases respectively, with 11 bases between them. CDR3 loop: CSARRPTYNEQFF. CDR3 nucleotides: TGCAGTGCCAGGCGGCCAACCTACAATGAGCAGTTCTTC.

The chain employs TRBV4-3 and TRBJ2-4, with TRBD1 matching over 8 bases. The closer fit of TRBJ2-7 to the DNA end suggests the J call may be wrong. This CDR3 spans 16 amino acids. From germline, CDR1 is LGHNA and CDR2 YSLEER. In DNA, the CDR3 is TGCGCCAGCAGCCAAGAGGCGGGACAGGCTTCCTACGAGCAGTACTTC. Protein sequence: CASSQEAGQASYEQYF.

The chain employs TRBV12-3 or TRBV12-4 and TRBJ2-1; TRBD2 aligns across 8 bases. This CDR3 is 15 amino acids long. The V segment lost 2 bases and the J segment 4 bases; nucleotides outside the gene matches: 4. CDR3: CASSLPGLVYNEQFF. In nucleotides, the CDR3 is TGTGCCAGCAGTTTACCGGGACTAGTTTACAATGAGCAGTTCTTC.

The V call is TRBV2, the J call TRBJ2-6; D remains ambiguous. Trimming removed 4 bases from V and 2 bases from J, with 9 bases in between. The germline gives CDR1 SNHLY, CDR2 FYNNEI. CDR3 length: 15 residues. Here the CDR3 reads CASSALPAGANVLTF. DNA for the CDR3: TGTGCCAGCAGTGCCCTTCCGGCTGGGGCCAACGTCCTGACTTTC. The whole variable domain, filled in from reference TRBV2 and TRBJ2-6, reads EPEVTQTPSHQVTQMGQEVILRCVPISNHLYFYWYRQILGQKVEFLVSFYNNEISEKSEIFDDQFSVERPDGSNFTLKIRSTKLEDSAMYFCASSALPAGANVLTFGAGSRLTVL.

The chain links TRBV24-1 to TRBJ1-2; D perhaps matches TRBD1 (6 bases). The CDR3 has 14 amino acids. CDR1 and CDR2 from the germline V gene are KGHDR and SFDVKD. Trimming removed 4 bases at V and 4 bases at J, with 12 bases between. The CDR3 bases are TGTGCCACCAGTGAGGACAGCCTCAGCTATGGCTACACCTTC. Residues: CATSEDSLSYGYTF.

The chain joins TRBV2 to TRBJ1-2; D not certain. The CDR3 covers 16 residues. V was trimmed by 1 base and J by 0 bases, leaving 12 bases between them. The germline V gene encodes CDR1 SNHLY and CDR2 FYNNEI. CDR3 in amino acids: CASSEDNPDTNYGYTF. The CDR3 region has the DNA TGTGCCAGCAGTGAAGATAATCCAGACACTAACTATGGCTACACCTTC.

The gene calls are TRBV4-2 and TRBJ1-1, with D possibly matching TRBD1 (6 bases). The CDR3 is made up of 14 amino acids. Germline V gives CDR1 LGHNA, CDR2 YNFKEQ. The V end was cut by 4 bases, the J end by 5 bases, with 14 bases between. CDR3: CASSRVGGRTEAFF. The CDR3 DNA follows: TGTGCCAGCAGCCGAGTCGGGGGGCGGACTGAAGCTTTCTTT.

The J gene is TRBJ2-7, the V gene TRBV10-3, with a tentative D call TRBD2 (5 bases). Trimming cost V 3 bases and J 2 bases, with 17 bases left between them. In germline, CDR1 is ENHRY, CDR2 SYGVKD. The CDR3 sequence is 16 residues long. CDR3 protein: CAISDPGKPSPYEQYF. The CDR3 bases are TGTGCCATCAGTGACCCCGGGAAACCTTCGCCCTACGAGCAGTACTTC.

This chain uses TRBV5-1 with TRBJ1-2; D ambiguous. This CDR3 region has 15 residues. Trimming removed 4 bases at V and 5 bases at J, with 18 bases between. The V gene's germline CDR1 is SGHRS and CDR2 YFSETQ. In nucleotides, the CDR3 is TGCGCCAGCAGCCCCCCCCAGGAGCCACCGTATGGCTACACCTTC. Its translation is CASSPPQEPPYGYTF.

The chain combines TRBV7-2 with TRBJ1-5, with 12 bases matching TRBD1. The length of the CDR3 is 15 residues. Germline assignment: CDR1 SGHTA and CDR2 FQGNSA. Unmatched junction bases numbered 5, after V lost 5 bases and J lost 6 bases. This CDR3 is CASSPGQGAGQPQHF. CDR3 nucleotides: TGTGCCAGCAGCCCGGGACAGGGGGCGGGTCAGCCCCAGCATTTT.

This clonotype was recorded a few times. The CDR3: CASRANTVAKNIQYF. CDR3 in DNA: TGTGCCAGCAGGGCTAATACCGTAGCCAAAAACATTCAGTACTTC. This chain links TRBV2 with TRBJ2-4; no clear D gene. CDR3 length equals 15 residues. V dropped 6 bases and J dropped 0 bases, with 12 bases sitting between them. Germline V lookup: CDR1 SNHLY, CDR2 FYNNEI.

The chain combines TRBV20-1 with TRBJ2-1, with D possibly matching TRBD2 (6 bases). The germline V gene has CDR1 DFQATT and CDR2 SNEGSKA (reference sequence). The CDR3 runs 13 residues. V was trimmed by 3 bases and J by 5 bases, leaving 11 bases between them. CDR3 loop: CSARWGLDNEQFF. The CDR3 coding sequence is TGCAGTGCTAGGTGGGGACTTGACAATGAGCAGTTCTTC.

Concerning this clonotype: The junction does not match germline at one end; this may be a read error. J is TRBJ1-1 and V is TRBV6-5; 10 bases agree with TRBD1. Germline lookup yields CDR1 MNHEY and CDR2 SVGAGI. The CDR3 loop spans 18 amino acids. The CDR3, as DNA: TGTGCTAGCAGTTTCCGGACAGGGGGAGTCGGGTGGAGGACTGAAGCTTTCTTT. It translates to CASSFRTGGVGWRTEAFF.

In this sample, this clonotype turned up once. The chain couples TRBV20-1 to TRBJ1-6; 8 bases agree with TRBD1. Germline CDR1 reads DFQATT; CDR2 reads SNEGSKA (reference sequence). V gave up 5 bases and J gave up 8 bases; unmatched junction bases: 8. The CDR3 runs to 14 residues. CDR3 protein: CSASTGEGDSPLHF. Written as DNA, the CDR3 is TGCAGTGCTTCGACAGGGGAAGGGGATTCACCCCTCCACTTT.

The genes are TRBV6-2 or TRBV6-3 and TRBJ2-6; D is undetermined. Trimming cost V 6 bases and J 4 bases, with 10 bases left between them. CDR1 is MNHEY and CDR2 is SVGEGT in the germline V gene. There are 14 residues in the CDR3. The chain's CDR3 is CASRMSTGANVLTF. The CDR3 nucleotides read TGTGCCAGCAGGATGTCTACCGGGGCCAACGTCCTGACTTTC.

The V and J genes are TRBV7-9 and TRBJ1-1; no clear D gene. The CDR3 covers 14 residues. Germline V gene data show CDR1 as SEHNR and CDR2 as FQNEAQ (reference sequence). V lost 1 base to trimming and J lost 0 bases, with 6 bases between them. The CDR3 nucleotides are TGTGCCAGCAGCTTAGACAATCTGAACACTGAAGCTTTCTTT. Protein: CASSLDNLNTEAFF.

V usage is TRBV24-1 and J usage is TRBJ2-1; the match to TRBD2 covers 10 bases. Per germline, CDR1 KGHDR and CDR2 SFDVKD. CDR3 length equals 17 residues. With 0 bases clipped from V and 9 bases from J, the junction kept 10 bases outside the gene matches. CDR3 in DNA: TGTGCCACCAGTGATTTGCAAATGGGGACTAGCGCGGGTGAGCAGTTCTTC. It codes for CATSDLQMGTSAGEQFF.

The chain links TRBV20-1 to TRBJ2-5, with D perhaps TRBD1 (5 bases). The DNA matches TRBJ2-7 better at its end, which makes the J call doubtful. CDR3 size: 13 residues. Germline V CDR1 and CDR2: DFQATT, SNEGSKA (reference sequence). This CDR3 reads CSASSRVYDEQYF. The CDR3 bases are TGCAGTGCTAGCTCCAGGGTTTACGACGAGCAGTACTTC.

The V call is TRBV20-1, the J call TRBJ2-5; D unresolved. The CDR3 consists of 13 residues. V was cut by 0 bases and J by 1 base, with 6 bases left in between. CDR1 is DFQATT and CDR2 is SNEGSKA in the germline V gene (reference sequence). The CDR3, as DNA: TGCAGTGCTAGAGATGTCGCCCAAGAGACCCAGTACTTC. Translation: CSARDVAQETQYF.

The rearrangement joins TRBV12-3 or TRBV12-4 to TRBJ2-1; D not certain. V lost 3 bases to trimming and J lost 4 bases, with 13 bases between them. The CDR3 covers 15 residues. DNA for the CDR3: TGTGCCAGCAGTTTCGGTCGGCTGGGGTACAATGAGCAGTTCTTC. Protein: CASSFGRLGYNEQFF.

The chain joins TRBV6-1 to TRBJ1-2; perhaps TRBD1 as D (5 bases). Germline CDR1 MNHNS, CDR2 SASEGT. V was cut by 3 bases and J by 4 bases, with 18 bases left in between. This CDR3 is 16 amino acids long. The CDR3 is CASSEQTATSAYGYTF. The CDR3 coding sequence is TGTGCCAGCAGTGAGCAGACAGCGACCTCTGCCTATGGCTACACCTTC.

The table lists this clonotype with a few counts. This chain joins TRBV7-2 and TRBJ2-1; perhaps TRBD1 as D (5 bases). The CDR3 loop spans 14 amino acids. V lost 3 bases and J 3 bases, leaving 9 bases between the germline ends. Germline CDR1 SGHTA, CDR2 FQGNSA. The CDR3 region is CASSFSTVYNEQFF. The DNA of the CDR3 is TGTGCCAGCAGCTTCTCGACAGTCTACAATGAGCAGTTCTTC. The variable domain in full, with the rest retrieved from reference TRBV7-2 and TRBJ2-1, is GAGVSQSPSNKVTEKGKDVELRCDPISGHTALYWYRQSLGQGLEFLIYFQGNSAPDKSGLPSDRFSAERTGGSVSTLTIQRTQQEDSAVYLCASSFSTVYNEQFFGPGTRLTVL.

This clonotype was counted only a few times. V and J are TRBV5-1 and TRBJ1-2; D gene ambiguous. Trimming took off 2 bases at V and 5 bases at J, with 10 bases between the two ends. The germline CDR1 and CDR2 sequences are SGHRS and YFSETQ. The CDR3 length is 13 residues. CDR3 DNA: TGCGCCAGCAGCTTATCGCCCGAGTATGGCTACACCTTC. This gives the protein CASSLSPEYGYTF.

A few counts support this clonotype. The V gene is TRBV5-1, the J gene TRBJ2-1, with a tentative D call TRBD1 (5 bases). In germline, CDR1 is SGHRS, CDR2 YFSETQ. V lost 8 bases and J lost 6, with 15 bases in between. CDR3 size: 13 residues. CDR3: CASTSGKANEQFF. The CDR3 bases are TGCGCCAGTACCTCAGGGAAGGCCAATGAGCAGTTCTTC.